The present TCR beta chain was sequenced within a study of identical twins. The study's findings and limits: Invariant MAIT and iNKT cells may have partly biased zero-insertion analyses. Reduced insertions were recorded for abundant cord blood beta clonotypes, with no such pattern in memory repertoires. The degree of excess twin sharing was weaker in beta out-of-frame sequences.

cDNA carried unique molecular identifiers, and a universal primer site was added by template switching. TCRdb re-called the 5' RACE reads through MiXCR, storing one row per CDR3 protein. In the table there are 420,000 or so distinct CDR3 sequences, about 18% of which are singletons. Trimming took 1 base from V and 7 from J; bases not matched to a gene: 10. This CDR3 has 17 residues. Germline CDR1 SGHNT, CDR2 YENEEA. This clonotype was recorded a few times. As yet, its antigen is unknown. The origin of this receptor is a middle-aged man in good health. This chain uses TRBV11-3 with TRBJ1-6, with TRBD1 matching 7 bases. The specimen was naive T cells sorted from blood. CDR3 amino acids: CASSLASWDRWNSPLHF. The CDR3 coding sequence is TGTGCCAGCAGCTTAGCTTCCTGGGACAGATGGAATTCACCCCTCCACTTT.